This T cell receptor beta chain comes out of a study of shared clonotypes between healthy human individuals (TCRdb year 2020). Regarding the complete study: A few men and a couple of women, aged 18 to 49 years, made up the cohort. To increase sequencing depth and limit assay-specific biases, TCR repertoire library preparation and sequencing were carried out by different laboratories using diverse techniques. The study deeply sequenced blood TCR repertoires of about 5 healthy adults to estimate repertoire size and the extent of clonotype sharing between individuals. Leukapheresis yielded between about 0.94 and 10 billion PBMCs per donor. For each donor, CD4 naive and CD4 memory were each run on three plates, CD8 naive on two plates, and CD8 memory on one plate. Overall study results and their limits: Compared with non-shared clonotypes, clonotypes shared by all four sorted-subset donors had higher generation probabilities. Sampling was limited to blood, and TCR repertoires in tissue likely differ from TCR repertoires in blood. Incomplete sequencing was indicated by rarefaction of sorted-subset datasets, despite the large sequencing depth. Naive subsets generally had larger estimated clonotype richness than memory subsets. Because the study included only a small number of donors, the genetic and exposure-history diversity represented was limited. Across several donors, approximately 5% of naive CD4, more than 3% of naive CD8, roughly 2.2% of memory CD4, and approximately 0.4% of memory CD8 clonotypes were shared. Based on pairwise subsampling, the degree of clonotype sharing among donors was expected to be affected by sequencing depth.

At the junction V is shortened by 2 bases and J by 7 bases, with 9 bases in between. Measured from the cysteine to the phenylalanine, the CDR3 is 13 residues long. Solely the CDR3 DNA is kept, with 39 bases framed from the first base. The germline V gene specifies ENHRY as CDR1 and SYGVKD as CDR2. Donors were healthy HIV-negative adults with no recently reported acute infections or vaccinations. Every donor was a Caucasian adult residing in Nashville, Tennessee, USA. CD4+ T cells were enriched through magnetic negative selection, after which naive cells were positively selected on CD45RA and the remaining negative fraction served as the memory subset. Blood was obtained by leukapheresis, after which PBMCs were separated by Ficoll-Histopaque density gradient centrifugation and cryopreserved in liquid nitrogen vapor phase. Analytical flow cytometry was used to check the purity and quantity of each magnetically sorted T cell population. From each sorted fraction, genomic DNA was isolated and quantified by UV absorbance on a Nanodrop 2000c.

TCR CDR3 regions were amplified from genomic DNA by multiplex PCR using the deep immunoSEQ assay. Extracted genomic DNA from each cell subset was distributed evenly across all wells of several immunoSEQ 96-well plates, and each plate was treated as a replicate. For sorted subsets, each replicate PCR was loaded with 200 to 250 ng genomic DNA, equivalent to 25,000 to 35,000 T cell genomes. Purified libraries were measured with a Qubit 3.0 fluorometer, size-checked on a Bioanalyzer 2100, and measured again with the KAPA Library Quantification kit. Every immunoSEQ 96-well plate was sequenced on a dedicated single-read 150-cycle Illumina NextSeq 550 flow cell. The original pipeline was this. Because only junctional sequences without quality scores were contained in the immunoSEQ output, filtering matching that applied to full-length reads could not be performed. To assign V/J genes and CDR3, sequences were annotated using PyIR, a Python wrapper for IgBLAST v1.9, with IMGT germline references. Any read was removed if the V/J assignment was weak (E-value above 1e-6), the CDR3 was missing, or the read contained stop codons, out-of-frame junctions, or ambiguous translated residues. V3J clonotypes were defined by identical inferred V gene, J gene, and CDR3 amino acid sequence. To compute the percentage overlap between repertoires, the number of shared unique clonotypes was divided by the size of the smaller repertoire. Repertoire richness was assessed with RTK rarefaction, the Chao1 estimator, and Recon v2.1 estimates of unobserved clonotypes. Generation probabilities for all TCRbeta clonotypes obtained by the gDNA method from a few donors were computed using OLGA. Not all clones reach the TCRdb copy of this immuneACCESS table, which keeps in-frame sequences only. Checked studies attribute under half of the gap to unresolved V genes and leave the rest unexplained. Clone size and the V and J calls come from that table; the DNA yielded D and trimming. The sample records about 2.4 million clones, 93% of which are singletons. In total, the top ten clones hold 0.36% of the sample.

Note on this clone: The antigen this receptor binds is unknown. No much larger clone exists at a distance of one base, and base qualities are not known.

The sample taken for sequencing was naive CD4+ T cells from PBMCs. The cell subset or site label, read with the paper, signifies: CD45RA+ positively selected. The receptor was isolated from a man aged 18 to 35 in good health. Some clones in this sample may be carry-over from other donors' samples. Here the chain combines TRBV10-3 and TRBJ1-5; the D gene cannot be named for sure. CDR3 region: CAISEMGNQPQHF. The sequence in DNA is TGTGCCATCAGTGAGATGGGGAACCAGCCCCAGCATTTT.